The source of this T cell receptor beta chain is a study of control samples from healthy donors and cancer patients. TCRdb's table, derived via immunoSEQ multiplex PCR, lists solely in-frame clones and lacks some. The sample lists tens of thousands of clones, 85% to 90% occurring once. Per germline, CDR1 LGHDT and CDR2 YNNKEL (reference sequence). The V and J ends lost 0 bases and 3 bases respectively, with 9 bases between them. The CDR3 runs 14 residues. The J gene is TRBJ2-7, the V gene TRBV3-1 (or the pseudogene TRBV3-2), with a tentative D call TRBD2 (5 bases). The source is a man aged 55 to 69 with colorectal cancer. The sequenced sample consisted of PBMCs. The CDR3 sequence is CASSQDILVYEQYF. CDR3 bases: TGTGCCAGCAGCCAAGATATACTAGTCTACGAGCAGTACTTC.